The entry that follows covers one TCR beta chain sequence. The data were obtained in a study of blood T cell repertoires in COVID-19. Study as a whole: The analysed material was cDNA or gDNA that came from T cells, B-cell-depleted T cells, or PBMCs.

Per the original methods: Researchers report that nucleated cell counts were estimated from reference gene primer amplification. This table comes from immunoSEQ multiplex PCR, and its TCRdb copy is limited to in-frame clones, with some not included. V, J and clone size derive from that table, while D and trimming were established from the DNA sequence. The table has roughly 170,000 clones, less than 90% seen once; the top ten hold roughly 20%. The specimen sequenced was peripheral blood. This TCR came from a man aged 70 or older with active or convalescent COVID-19.

CDR3 protein: CASTGSGPSTASEQYF. Here the CDR3 DNA reads TGCGCCAGCACCGGTAGCGGTCCTTCCACGGCGTCTGAGCAGTACTTC. V is TRBV5-1 and J is TRBJ2-7; D might be TRBD2 (6 bases). Trimming took 6 bases from V and 7 from J, leaving 26 bases between them. Germline V gene sequence: CDR1 SGHRS, CDR2 YFSETQ. CDR3 length: 16 amino acids. The whole variable domain, filled in from reference TRBV5-1 and TRBJ2-7, reads KAGVTQTPRYLIKTRGQQVTLSCSPISGHRSVSWYQQTPGQGLQFLFEYFSETQRNKGNFPGRFSGRQFSNSRSEMNVSTLELGDSALYLCASTGSGPSTASEQYFGPGTRLTVT.